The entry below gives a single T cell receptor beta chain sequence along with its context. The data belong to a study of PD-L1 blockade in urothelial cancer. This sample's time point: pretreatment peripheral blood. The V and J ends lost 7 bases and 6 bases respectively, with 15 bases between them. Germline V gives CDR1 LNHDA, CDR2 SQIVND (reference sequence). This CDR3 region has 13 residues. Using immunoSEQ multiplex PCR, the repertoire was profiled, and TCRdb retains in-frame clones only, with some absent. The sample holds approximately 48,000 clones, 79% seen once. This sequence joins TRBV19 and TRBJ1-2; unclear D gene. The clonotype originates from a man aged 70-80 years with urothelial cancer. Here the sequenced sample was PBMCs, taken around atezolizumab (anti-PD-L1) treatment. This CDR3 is CASMRRVRDGYTF. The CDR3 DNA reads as TGTGCCAGTATGAGACGGGTTCGGGATGGCTACACCTTC.